Below, 31 T cell receptor beta chains from the same sample are listed, as sequenced in a study of CD8 T cells in Susac syndrome. Random hexamers were used to reverse transcribe roughly 0.45 to 1 ug of RNA. TCRdb re-derived calls from the immunoSEQ multiplex PCR reads in MiXCR, one entry per CDR3 protein. The sample shows approximately 100,000 distinct CDR3 sequences, about 96% of them seen only once. Sequenced sample: CD4+ T cells from PBMCs. The receptors shown here come from a human donor in good health.

This clonotype was detected only a few times. This chain links TRBV29-1 with TRBJ1-1, with D perhaps matching TRBD1 (6 bases). The length of the CDR3 is 14 residues. Germline V CDR1 and CDR2: SQVTM, ANQGSEA. The V end was cut by 7 bases, the J end by 2 bases, with 17 bases between. The CDR3 DNA reads TGCAGCGCATCGACAGGCGGTACAAACACTGAAGCTTTCTTT. Residues: CSASTGGTNTEAFF.

The chain employs TRBV20-1 and TRBJ2-3, with 8 bases lining up with TRBD2. Trimming took 6 bases from V and 0 from J; bases not matched to a gene: 8. The CDR3 covers 15 residues. The germline V gene has CDR1 DFQATT and CDR2 SNEGSKA (reference sequence). CDR3 sequence reads: CSAPAGGHSTDTQYF. The CDR3 coding sequence is TGCAGTGCGCCCGCGGGGGGCCATAGCACAGATACGCAGTATTTT.

V gene TRBV24-1 combines with J gene TRBJ2-7; 7 nucleotides agree with TRBD1. J lost 4 bases, V lost 7 bases, and 6 bases had no gene match. Germline CDR1 KGHDR, CDR2 SFDVKD. This CDR3 is built from 13 residues. CDR3 region: CATSRDSSYEQYF. CDR3 bases: TGTGCCACCAGCCGGGACAGTTCTTACGAGCAGTACTTC.

This chain joins TRBV7-2 and TRBJ1-2; 8 bases match TRBD1. The CDR3 contains 16 residues. Per the germline V gene, CDR1 is SGHTA and CDR2 is FQGNSA. V shed 5 bases and J 8 bases; nucleotides not matched to a gene: 16. CDR3 residues: CASSLRTGRGSEGYTF. In DNA form, the CDR3 reads TGTGCCAGCAGCCTAAGGACAGGGAGGGGGTCGGAAGGCTACACCTTC.

This clonotype came up once. The V gene is TRBV29-1, the J gene TRBJ2-2; 16 nucleotides line up with TRBD2. The CDR3 has 16 residues. Germline lookup yields CDR1 SQVTM and CDR2 ANQGSEA. V dropped 3 bases and J dropped 5; count of bases not matched to a gene: 3. DNA of the CDR3: TGCAGCGTTGAGGGACTAGCGGGAGGGAAGACCGGGGAGCTGTTTTTT. It specifies CSVEGLAGGKTGELFF.

The J gene is TRBJ2-7, the V gene TRBV5-1; D is unresolved. The CDR3 spans 14 residues. Germline values: CDR1 SGHRS, CDR2 YFSETQ. Trimming took off 2 bases at V and 3 bases at J, with 12 bases between the two ends. CDR3 nucleotide sequence: TGCGCCAGCAGCTTAGGGTCACATGGCTACGAGCAGTACTTC. Translated: CASSLGSHGYEQYF. Combining the CDR3 with reference TRBV5-1 and TRBJ2-7 gives the whole variable domain KAGVTQTPRYLIKTRGQQVTLSCSPISGHRSVSWYQQTPGQGLQFLFEYFSETQRNKGNFPGRFSGRQFSNSRSEMNVSTLELGDSALYLCASSLGSHGYEQYFGPGTRLTVT.

This sequence joins TRBV19 and TRBJ2-7; D is possibly TRBD2 (7 bases). This CDR3 spans 14 amino acids. Germline V gene sequence: CDR1 LNHDA, CDR2 SQIVND (reference sequence). The V end was cut by 6 bases, the J end by 1 base, with 13 bases between. This CDR3 reads CASRGGDKSYEQYF. DNA for the CDR3: TGTGCCAGTAGGGGGGGGGACAAGTCCTACGAGCAGTACTTC.

This chain links TRBV28 with TRBJ2-7, with D perhaps TRBD2 (6 bases). The germline gives CDR1 MDHEN, CDR2 SYDVKM. The CDR3 sequence is 15 residues long. Trimming stripped 2 bases from V and 2 bases from J, with 13 bases between. The CDR3 DNA reads as TGTGCCAGCAGTTTAGCAGGAGGGAGTGCCTACGAGCAGTACTTC. Encoded protein: CASSLAGGSAYEQYF.

The CDR3 sequence is CSVEDHEGYTF. DNA of the CDR3: TGCAGCGTTGAAGACCACGAGGGCTACACCTTC. The chain has TRBV29-1 and TRBJ1-2; D gene ambiguous. Trimming left V 0 bases short and J 8 bases short, with 7 bases between. Germline V gives CDR1 SQVTM, CDR2 ANQGSEA. There are 11 residues in the CDR3.

The CDR3 DNA reads as TGCAGCGTTGAAGGACCCTACTACGAGCAGTACTTC. It translates to CSVEGPYYEQYF. This chain links TRBV29-1 with TRBJ2-7; D is unclear. Germline V gene lookup returns CDR1 SQVTM and CDR2 ANQGSEA. The V and J ends lost 1 base and 3 bases respectively, with 7 bases between them. CDR3 size: 12 residues.

The chain recombines TRBV20-1 with TRBJ2-7; the D is unclear. The CDR3 extends over 14 amino acids. The V and J ends lost 6 bases and 2 bases respectively, with 17 bases between them. CDR1 and CDR2 (germline): DFQATT, SNEGSKA (reference sequence). CDR3 sequence: CSAGSGSPPYEQYF. CDR3 DNA sequence: TGCAGTGCAGGATCAGGTTCACCCCCCTACGAGCAGTACTTC.

The V and J genes are TRBV12-3 or TRBV12-4 and TRBJ2-7; a weak D match, TRBD1 (8 bases). Trimming pared 7 bases from V and 4 bases from J, leaving 20 bases between. The CDR3 runs to 15 residues. The CDR3 nucleotides are TGTGCCAGCACCTTTTTTGGACAGGGAGGGTACGAGCAGTACTTC. This gives the protein CASTFFGQGGYEQYF.

V is TRBV24-1 and J is TRBJ2-7; no clear D gene. The CDR3 is made up of 15 amino acids. Germline V gene lookup returns CDR1 KGHDR and CDR2 SFDVKD. V shed 3 bases and J shed 5 bases, with 16 bases lying between them. CDR3 sequence (DNA): TGTGCCACCAGTGATGATGCCCCGGGCATCGACGAGCAGTACTTC. Translating it yields CATSDDAPGIDEQYF.

The chain combines TRBV6-6 with TRBJ2-2; tentatively, D is TRBD1 or TRBD2 (5 bases each). The CDR3 has 14 residues. Germline lookup yields CDR1 MNHNY and CDR2 SVGAGI (reference sequence). Trimming shortened V by 6 bases and J by 1 base, and 9 bases separated the two germline ends. CDR3 in DNA: TGTGCCAGCAGGCAGGGAGAGAACACCGGGGAGCTGTTTTTT. Protein product: CASRQGENTGELFF.

CDR3 protein: CASRGLAGGPYEQYF. CDR3 DNA sequence: TGTGCCAGCAGGGGACTAGCGGGGGGGCCCTACGAGCAGTACTTC. The chain links TRBV2 to TRBJ2-7; TRBD2 agrees at 16 bases. CDR3 length equals 15 residues. V trimming: 6 bases; J trimming: 2 bases; junction bases outside the gene matches: 1. The V gene's germline CDR1 is SNHLY and CDR2 FYNNEI.

This chain joins TRBV7-9 and TRBJ2-1; D possibly corresponds to TRBD2 (6 bases). The CDR3 has 16 amino acids. V shed 5 bases and J shed 4 bases, with 18 bases lying between them. The V gene's germline CDR1 is SEHNR and CDR2 FQNEAQ (reference sequence). The CDR3 loop reads CASSLTAGRGYNEQFF. CDR3 nucleotide sequence: TGTGCCAGCAGCCTTACCGCGGGACGAGGGTACAATGAGCAGTTCTTC.

The chain uses TRBV29-1 and TRBJ1-1; perhaps TRBD1 as D (5 bases). CDR1 and CDR2 (germline): SQVTM, ANQGSEA. The CDR3 loop spans 13 amino acids. Trimming cost V 7 bases and J 0 bases, with 12 bases left between them. The CDR3 reads CSDRTTMNTEAFF. CDR3 nucleotides: TGCAGCGATAGGACAACTATGAACACTGAAGCTTTCTTT. Together with reference TRBV29-1 and TRBJ1-1, the CDR3 gives the full variable domain: SAVISQKPSRDICQRGTSLTIQCQVDSQVTMMFWYRQQPGQSLTLIATANQGSEATYESGFVIDKFPISRPNLTFSTLTVSNMSPEDSSIYLCSDRTTMNTEAFFGQGTRLTVV.

The chain employs TRBV3-1 and TRBJ2-1; D remains unclear. V lost 2 bases, J lost 9 bases, and 17 bases lay in between. The CDR3 contains 15 residues. CDR1 is LGHDT and CDR2 is YNNKEL in the germline V gene (reference sequence). The CDR3 loop reads CASSQKASLQLEQFF. The CDR3 DNA reads TGTGCCAGCAGCCAAAAGGCCTCCCTACAGCTTGAGCAGTTCTTC.

The V call is TRBV3-1, the J call TRBJ1-5; D ambiguous. V was shortened by 4 bases and J by 0 bases, with 10 bases between the two germline ends. Per the germline V gene, CDR1 is LGHDT and CDR2 is YNNKEL (reference sequence). The CDR3 length is 15 residues. The CDR3, as DNA: TGTGCCAGCAGCCCTTCTCGGCTTAGCAATCAGCCCCAGCATTTT. Amino acids: CASSPSRLSNQPQHF.

The gene calls are TRBV7-9 and TRBJ2-7; D remains ambiguous. The germline V gene has CDR1 SEHNR and CDR2 FQNEAQ (reference sequence). The CDR3 has 12 amino acids. V shed 5 bases and J shed 0 bases, with 5 bases lying between them. The CDR3 sequence is CASSVSSYEQYF. In DNA form, the CDR3 reads TGTGCCAGCAGCGTAAGCTCCTACGAGCAGTACTTC. Combining the CDR3 with reference TRBV7-9 and TRBJ2-7 gives the whole variable domain DTGVSQNPRHKITKRGQNVTFRCDPISEHNRLYWYRQTLGQGPEFLTYFQNEAQLEKSRLLSDRFSAERPKGSFSTLEIQRTEQGDSAMYLCASSVSSYEQYFGPGTRLTVT.

The CDR3: CASSLDGTVNTEAFF. As DNA, the CDR3 is TGTGCCAGCAGCTTGGACGGGACGGTGAACACTGAAGCTTTCTTT. The V and J genes are TRBV5-6 and TRBJ1-1; weak D call: TRBD1 (5 bases). The CDR3 has 15 amino acids. The germline V and J ends were trimmed by 0 bases and 0 bases, with 9 bases remaining between them. Germline-derived CDR1 and CDR2 are SGHDT and YYEEEE. The full variable domain, in which reference TRBV5-6 and TRBJ1-1 provide the parts outside the CDR3, is DAGVTQSPTHLIKTRGQQVTLRCSPKSGHDTVSWYQQALGQGPQFIFQYYEEEERQRGNFPDRFSGHQFPNYSSELNVNALLLGDSALYLCASSLDGTVNTEAFFGQGTRLTVV.

The chain combines TRBV7-9 with TRBJ2-7; 7 positions match TRBD1. CDR1 and CDR2 from the germline V gene are SEHNR and FQNEAQ (reference sequence). V lost 5 bases and J lost 2; bases outside the gene matches: 15. The CDR3 loop spans 17 amino acids. DNA of the CDR3: TGTGCCAGCAGCCAAGCCGGACAGGCGGGTTGGGCCTACGAGCAGTACTTC. Translated, it gives CASSQAGQAGWAYEQYF. Using reference TRBV7-9 and TRBJ2-7 for the parts outside the CDR3, the full variable domain is DTGVSQNPRHKITKRGQNVTFRCDPISEHNRLYWYRQTLGQGPEFLTYFQNEAQLEKSRLLSDRFSAERPKGSFSTLEIQRTEQGDSAMYLCASSQAGQAGWAYEQYFGPGTRLTVT.

The rearrangement joins TRBV2 to TRBJ2-2, with unresolved D. This CDR3 has 12 amino acids. Germline V gives CDR1 SNHLY, CDR2 FYNNEI. V was clipped by 7 bases and J by 3 bases, with 6 bases between them. In nucleotides, the CDR3 is TGTGCCAGCAAGGTGGACACCGGGGAGCTGTTTTTT. Its translation is CASKVDTGELFF.

V gene TRBV20-1 combines with J gene TRBJ2-2, with D uncertain. From germline, CDR1 is DFQATT and CDR2 SNEGSKA (reference sequence). Trimming removed 6 bases at V and 3 bases at J, with 5 bases between. CDR3 size: 11 residues. The CDR3 reads CSAGHTGELFF. DNA for the CDR3: TGCAGTGCAGGGCACACCGGGGAGCTGTTTTTT.

V and J are TRBV18 and TRBJ2-5; D unclear. Germline lookup yields CDR1 KGHSH and CDR2 LQKENI. This CDR3 comprises 13 residues. Trimming left V 0 bases short and J 4 bases short, with 6 bases between. The CDR3 DNA reads TGTGCCAGCTCACCACCAGTCCTAGAGACCCAGTACTTC. Amino acids: CASSPPVLETQYF.

V and J are TRBV5-1 and TRBJ2-5; 7 nucleotides align to TRBD2. Unmatched junction bases numbered 10, after V lost 1 base and J lost 4 bases. Germline CDR1 SGHRS, CDR2 YFSETQ. This CDR3 is built from 16 residues. The CDR3 reads CASSLHLGGGGETQYF. The CDR3 nucleotides are TGCGCCAGCAGCTTGCACCTTGGCGGGGGTGGAGAGACCCAGTACTTC.

The rearrangement uses TRBV29-1 and TRBJ2-7, with D possibly matching TRBD2 (6 bases). CDR3 length: 14 amino acids. The ends were cut back, 0 bases at V and 1 base at J, with 10 bases in the middle. Germline V CDR1 and CDR2: SQVTM, ANQGSEA. CDR3 nucleotides: TGCAGCGTTGAAGAGTCCCGGGGGTCCTACGAGCAGTACTTC. It translates to CSVEESRGSYEQYF.

The chain carries TRBV6-5 and TRBJ1-1, with D possibly being TRBD1 (5 bases). This CDR3 region has 12 residues. The V gene's germline CDR1 is MNHEY and CDR2 SVGAGI. V lost 0 bases, J lost 10 bases, and 9 bases lay in between. The CDR3 sequence: CASSYSGEGAFF. For the CDR3, the DNA is TGTGCCAGCAGTTACTCGGGGGAAGGAGCTTTCTTT.

With regard to this clonotype: Germline and junction disagree at one end, which may indicate a read error. This rearrangement joins TRBV30 to TRBJ1-2; perhaps TRBD1 as D (5 bases). There are 13 residues in the CDR3. Germline V gene data show CDR1 as GTSNPN and CDR2 as SVGIG (reference sequence). Written as DNA, the CDR3 is TGTGCCCGGAGCGAGGACAAAGGCTATGGCTACACCTTC. It yields the protein CARSEDKGYGYTF.

The rearrangement joins TRBV29-1 to TRBJ2-3; D perhaps matches TRBD2 (5 bases). Trimming shortened V by 7 bases and J by 1 base, and 18 bases separated the two germline ends. Germline CDR1 and CDR2: SQVTM and ANQGSEA. The CDR3 loop spans 15 amino acids. In DNA form, the CDR3 reads TGCAGCGCCGGGTCGGGGAATGACGGCACAGATACGCAGTATTTT. This codes for CSAGSGNDGTDTQYF.

The chain recombines TRBV10-3 with TRBJ2-2; D ambiguous. This CDR3 comprises 11 residues. CDR1 and CDR2 (germline): ENHRY, SYGVKD. Between the trimmed V and J ends, which lost 4 bases and 8 bases, there was a span of 5 bases. CDR3 amino acids: CAISALGELFF. For the CDR3, the DNA is TGTGCCATCAGTGCCCTAGGGGAGCTGTTTTTT.